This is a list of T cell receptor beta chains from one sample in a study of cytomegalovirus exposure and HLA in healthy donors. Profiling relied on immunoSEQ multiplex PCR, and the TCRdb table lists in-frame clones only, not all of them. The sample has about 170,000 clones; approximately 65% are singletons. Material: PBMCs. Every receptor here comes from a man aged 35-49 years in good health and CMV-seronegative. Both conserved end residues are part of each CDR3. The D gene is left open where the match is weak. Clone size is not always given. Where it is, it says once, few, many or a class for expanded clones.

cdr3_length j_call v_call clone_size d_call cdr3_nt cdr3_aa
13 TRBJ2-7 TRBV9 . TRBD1 TGTGCCAGCAGCCCCCGGACAGGGAGGGAGCAGTACTTC CASSPRTGREQYF
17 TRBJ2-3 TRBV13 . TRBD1 TGTGCCAGCAGCAGGGGGACAGGGCGAGGGGGCGGGGATACGCAGTATTTT CASSRGTGRGGGDTQYF
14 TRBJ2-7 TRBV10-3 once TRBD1 TGTGCCATCAGAGCCGGGACAGAGAACTACGAGCAGTACTTC CAIRAGTENYEQYF
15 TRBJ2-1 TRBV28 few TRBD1 TGTGCCAGCAGTTTGGTGACAGGGGGCAGCGATGAGCAGTTCTTC CASSLVTGGSDEQFF
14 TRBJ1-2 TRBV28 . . TGTGCCAGCAGTAGCGGGGGGGGCGTTTATGGCTACACCTTC CASSSGGGVYGYTF
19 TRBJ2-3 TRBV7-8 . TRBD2 TGTGCCAGCAGCTCTGCGGTCTTTGGACTAGCGGCGAGCACAGATACGCAGTATTTT CASSSAVFGLAASTDTQYF
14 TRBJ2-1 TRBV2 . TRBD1 TGTGCCACAAAGGGACAGGGATTTTACAATGAGCAGTTCTTC CATKGQGFYNEQFF
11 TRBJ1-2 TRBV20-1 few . TGCAGTGCTCACAGGGTGGGAGGCTACACCTTC CSAHRVGGYTF
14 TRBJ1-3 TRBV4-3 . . TGCGCCAGCAGTGGAGGTGTCTCTGGAAACACCATATATTTT CASSGGVSGNTIYF
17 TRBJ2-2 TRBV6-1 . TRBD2 TGTGCCAGCAGTGAAGCGCCGGGACTAGCGGGGACCGGGGAGCTGTTTTTT CASSEAPGLAGTGELFF
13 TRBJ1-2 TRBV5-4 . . TGTGCCAGCAGCTCGGGGGGGTTGCGCGGCTACACCTTC CASSSGGLRGYTF
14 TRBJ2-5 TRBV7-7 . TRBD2 TGTGCCAGCAGCTTAGCGAGCGGGGAAGAGACCCAGTACTTC CASSLASGEETQYF
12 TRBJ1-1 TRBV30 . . TGTGCCTGGAGTCAGGGGAACACTGAAGCTTTCTTT CAWSQGNTEAFF
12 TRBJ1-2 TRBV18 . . TGTGCCAGCTCACCACCTCAATCCGGCTACACCTTC CASSPPQSGYTF
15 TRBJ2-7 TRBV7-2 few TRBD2 TGTGCCAGCAGCTTAAGAGCGGGGGGACCCTACGAGCAGTACTTC CASSLRAGGPYEQYF
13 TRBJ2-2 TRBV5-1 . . TGCGCCAGCAGAGGGGGAAACACCGGGGAGCTGTTTTTT CASRGGNTGELFF
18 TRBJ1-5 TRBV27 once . TGTGCCAGCAGACCCAACCGTCCAGGGCCTGCTGAGGATCAGCCCCAGCATTTT CASRPNRPGPAEDQPQHF
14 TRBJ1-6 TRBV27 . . TGTGCCAGCAGTTCGCCCGTGCGAGCCTCACCCCTCCACTTT CASSSPVRASPLHF
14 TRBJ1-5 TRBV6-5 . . TGTGCCAGCAGACTACAGGGTAGCAATCAGCCCCAGCATTTT CASRLQGSNQPQHF
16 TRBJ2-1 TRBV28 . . TGTGCCAGCAGTTTGTTAACAGGGAATGTCTACAATGAGCAGTTCTTC CASSLLTGNVYNEQFF
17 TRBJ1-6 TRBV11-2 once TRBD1 TGTGCCAGCAGCCAAGGACAGGGCGTTTCCTCCAATTCACCCCTCCACTTT CASSQGQGVSSNSPLHF
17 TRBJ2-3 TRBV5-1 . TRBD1 TGCGCCAGCAGCTTGGCCGGCCAGGGGGCTTCGGAAGATACGCAGTATTTT CASSLAGQGASEDTQYF
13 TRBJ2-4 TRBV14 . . TGTGCCAGCAGTGACATCGGGGGACACATTCAGTACTTC CASSDIGGHIQYF
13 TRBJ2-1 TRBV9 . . TGTGCCAGCACCTCTCCGGGATTCAATGAGCAGTTCTTC CASTSPGFNEQFF